The 25 T cell receptor beta chains listed next were all sequenced from one sample in a study of blood T cell repertoires in COVID-19. The protocol was immunoSEQ multiplex PCR, while the TCRdb copy is restricted to in-frame clones and leaves out a portion. This sample carries fewer than 350,000 clones, 70% to 90% of them seen once, and the ten largest clones take approximately 2.2%. The material sequenced was peripheral blood. All receptors derive from a woman in her twenties or thirties who had recovered from COVID-19.

V gene TRBV28 combines with J gene TRBJ2-5, with D maybe TRBD1 (5 bases). The germline V and J ends were trimmed by 7 bases and 5 bases, with 14 bases remaining between them. Germline V CDR1 and CDR2: MDHEN, SYDVKM. The CDR3 totals 13 residues. CDR3 protein: CASNLPGIETQYF. The DNA for the CDR3 is TGTGCCAGCAACCTGCCAGGGATCGAGACCCAGTACTTC.

Note on this clone: A much larger clone differs from this one at a single base, so this may be a read error. The rearrangement links TRBV7-9 to TRBJ2-7, with TRBD2 matching over 7 bases. V was clipped by 1 base and J by 0 bases; unmatched bases: 3. CDR1 and CDR2 (germline): SEHNR, FQNEAQ (reference sequence). CDR3 length equals 15 residues. CDR3 DNA: TGTGCCAGCAGCTTAGATGGCGGGAGCTCCTACGAGCAGTACTTC. Protein: CASSLDGGSSYEQYF.

The chain combines TRBV6-5 with TRBJ1-1, with 8 bases lining up with TRBD1. From germline, CDR1 is MNHEY and CDR2 SVGAGI. Trimming took 7 bases from V and 4 from J; bases not matched to a gene: 5. The CDR3 is made up of 13 amino acids. The CDR3 DNA is TGTGCCAGCACCCGGACAGGGAGCACTGAAGCTTTCTTT. Encoded protein: CASTRTGSTEAFF.

This chain joins TRBV6-5 and TRBJ2-2; 7 bases fit TRBD1. The germline CDR1 and CDR2 sequences are MNHEY and SVGAGI. The CDR3 has 14 amino acids. After removal of 2 bases from V and 8 bases from J, the junction contained 5 bases not matched to a gene. For the CDR3, the DNA is TGTGCCAGCAGTTACAGGGGGCGTTCAGGGGAGCTGTTTTTT. It yields the protein CASSYRGRSGELFF.

The chain links TRBV5-4 to TRBJ1-5, with D hard to call. The CDR3 runs 13 residues. V lost 2 bases and J lost 5, with 8 bases in between. CDR1 is SGHNT and CDR2 is YYREEE in the germline V gene (reference sequence). For the CDR3, the DNA is TGTGCCAGCAGCTTTGGGCGGGATCAGCCCCAGCATTTT. Its protein product is CASSFGRDQPQHF.

V is TRBV19 and J is TRBJ1-2, with TRBD1 identical over 8 bases. The CDR3 spans 14 residues. CDR1 and CDR2 from the germline V gene are LNHDA and SQIVND (reference sequence). Trimming took 2 bases from V and 6 from J; bases not matched to a gene: 5. CDR3 region: CASSINQGANGYTF. The CDR3 DNA sequence: TGTGCCAGTAGTATAAATCAGGGGGCAAATGGCTACACCTTC.

This chain joins TRBV19 and TRBJ2-7, with TRBD1 as a possible D gene (7 bases). Trimming cost V 3 bases and J 6 bases, with 18 bases left between them. The CDR3 spans 15 residues. CDR1 LNHDA and CDR2 SQIVND come from the germline V gene (reference sequence). The CDR3 is CASSIGRDSQAEQYF. DNA of the CDR3: TGTGCCAGTAGTATTGGGCGGGACAGCCAGGCCGAGCAGTACTTC.

This clone showed up just once. J is TRBJ2-3 and V is TRBV7-6, with TRBD2 matching 7 bases. V trimming: 1 base; J trimming: 5 bases; junction bases outside the gene matches: 6. CDR3 length: 15 amino acids. Germline V lookup: CDR1 SGHVS, CDR2 FNYEAQ. This CDR3 reads CASSLGGRERDTQYF. For the CDR3, the DNA is TGTGCCAGCAGCTTAGGTGGGCGGGAGCGAGATACGCAGTATTTT. Looking up the rest from reference TRBV7-6 and TRBJ2-3 gives the full variable domain: GAGVSQSPRYKVTKRGQDVALRCDPISGHVSLYWYRQALGQGPEFLTYFNYEAQQDKSGLPNDRFSAERPEGSISTLTIQRTEQRDSAMYRCASSLGGRERDTQYFGPGTRLTVL.

In regard to this clone: A much larger clone lies a single base off, so this may be a read error. This sample includes further DNA sequences coding for the same CDR3. The chain carries TRBV19 and TRBJ2-2, with a weak D call TRBD2 (6 bases). Germline values: CDR1 LNHDA, CDR2 SQIVND (reference sequence). The CDR3 runs to 14 residues. V lost 1 base and J lost 4, with 7 bases in between. CDR3 nucleotide sequence: TGTGCCAGTAGTATAGGGGGGGTCACCGGGGAGCTGTTTTTT. Amino acids: CASSIGGVTGELFF.

The V and J genes are TRBV7-3 and TRBJ2-3, with 8 bases matching TRBD1. CDR1 is SGHTA and CDR2 is FQGTGA in the germline V gene. CDR3 length equals 14 residues. Trimming took 4 bases from V and 5 from J; bases not matched to a gene: 5. DNA of the CDR3: TGTGCCAGCAGCTCAGGGACAGGAGGAGATACGCAGTATTTT. Residues: CASSSGTGGDTQYF. The variable domain in full, with the rest retrieved from reference TRBV7-3 and TRBJ2-3, is GAGVSQTPSNKVTEKGKYVELRCDPISGHTALYWYRQSLGQGPEFLIYFQGTGAADDSGLPNDRFFAVRPEGSVSTLKIQRTERGDSAVYLCASSSGTGGDTQYFGPGTRLTVL.

V is TRBV3-1 (or the pseudogene TRBV3-2) and J is TRBJ1-1, with 7 bases lining up with TRBD1. V shed 1 base and J 8 bases; nucleotides not matched to a gene: 10. Per the germline V gene, CDR1 is LGHDT and CDR2 is YNNKEL (reference sequence). The CDR3 covers 15 residues. As DNA, the CDR3 is TGTGCCAGCAGCCAAGGAGACAGGGTCGGAGGGGAAGCTTTCTTT. This encodes CASSQGDRVGGEAFF.

V gene TRBV27 combines with J gene TRBJ1-1; D is ambiguous. The CDR3 extends over 14 amino acids. Germline V gene sequence: CDR1 MNHEY, CDR2 SMNVEV (reference sequence). Trimming left V 0 bases short and J 7 bases short, with 12 bases between. CDR3 nucleotide sequence: TGTGCCAGCAGTTTATCATCAGTTACCCATGAAGCTTTCTTT. The encoded protein is CASSLSSVTHEAFF.

The CDR3 is CASSVGGEQFF. DNA for the CDR3: TGCGCCAGCAGTGTGGGGGGTGAGCAGTTCTTC. V gene TRBV10-2 combines with J gene TRBJ2-1; tentative D call: TRBD2 (6 bases). V was clipped by 4 bases and J by 9 bases, with 7 bases between them. Germline values: CDR1 WSHSY, CDR2 SAAADI. There are 11 residues in the CDR3.

V and J are TRBV5-4 and TRBJ2-7; TRBD2 matches 8 bases. The germline V gene encodes CDR1 SGHNT and CDR2 YYREEE (reference sequence). The CDR3 loop spans 17 amino acids. Trimming cost V 3 bases and J 4 bases; bases outside gene matches: 15. The chain's CDR3 is CASSSTDSGALGYEQYF. CDR3 nucleotide sequence: TGTGCCAGCAGCTCCACGGATAGCGGGGCCCTTGGATACGAGCAGTACTTC.

The gene calls are TRBV6-5 and TRBJ1-2; D possibly corresponds to TRBD1 (6 bases). The CDR3 extends over 13 amino acids. Germline assignment: CDR1 MNHEY and CDR2 SVGAGI. Trimming cost V 6 bases and J 10 bases, with 18 bases left between them. CDR3 protein: CASRIQGLTFYTF. The CDR3 coding sequence is TGTGCCAGCAGGATTCAGGGGCTGACCTTCTACACCTTC.

In DNA form, the CDR3 reads TGTGCCAGCATAGGCAGCAGGTGGGAAAAACTGTTTTTT. Translating it yields CASIGSRWEKLFF. The chain joins TRBV6-5 to TRBJ1-4; D not certain. V was shortened by 7 bases and J by 8 bases, with 14 bases between the two germline ends. CDR1 is MNHEY, CDR2 SVGAGI, per germline. This CDR3 has 13 residues.

This chain connects TRBV7-2 to TRBJ1-2; a possible D gene is TRBD1 (6 bases). CDR1 is SGHTA, CDR2 FQGNSA, per germline. V was clipped by 5 bases and J by 3 bases, with 10 bases between them. CDR3 length equals 13 residues. This CDR3 is CASSPRTDYGYTF. DNA of the CDR3: TGTGCCAGCAGCCCCCGGACAGACTATGGCTACACCTTC.

The chain employs TRBV7-2 and TRBJ1-1, with 7 bases identical to TRBD1. Germline assignment: CDR1 SGHTA and CDR2 FQGNSA. This CDR3 has 13 residues. The V gene end was trimmed by 4 bases and the J gene end by 11 bases; junction bases not matched to a gene: 10. DNA of the CDR3: TGTGCCAGCAGCTCCTCATCTACAGGGGACGCTTTCTTT. This sequence encodes CASSSSSTGDAFF.

This clone appeared a single time. The chain has TRBV10-3 and TRBJ2-1; TRBD2 aligns across 8 bases. Germline assignment: CDR1 ENHRY and CDR2 SYGVKD. V lost 3 bases and J lost 6; bases outside the gene matches: 7. This CDR3 has 15 residues. Written as DNA, the CDR3 is TGTGCCATCAGTGAAGGGAGCGGGGGTTCCAATGAGCAGTTCTTC. Amino acid sequence: CAISEGSGGSNEQFF.

This rearrangement joins TRBV6-5 to TRBJ1-1; TRBD1 is a possible D gene (6 bases). V lost 0 bases, J lost 1 base, and 12 bases lay in between. Germline V gene sequence: CDR1 MNHEY, CDR2 SVGAGI. This CDR3 contains 16 residues. For the CDR3, the DNA is TGTGCCAGCAGTTACTCATGGGGGCGCGGGAACACTGAAGCTTTCTTT. Encoded protein: CASSYSWGRGNTEAFF.

The chain couples TRBV24-1 to TRBJ2-1; D call uncertain. Trimming took 4 bases from V and 7 from J, leaving 10 bases between them. Germline lookup yields CDR1 KGHDR and CDR2 SFDVKD. This CDR3 is built from 13 residues. The CDR3 sequence is CATSDRGINEQFF. The CDR3, as DNA: TGTGCCACCAGTGACCGCGGAATTAATGAGCAGTTCTTC.

The chain carries TRBV3-1 (or the pseudogene TRBV3-2) and TRBJ1-5; a possible D gene is TRBD1 (6 bases). Germline assignment: CDR1 LGHDT and CDR2 YNNKEL (reference sequence). Trimming took 0 bases from V and 9 from J, leaving 12 bases between them. CDR3 length: 14 amino acids. This chain's CDR3 is CASSQEQGGGPQHF. As DNA, the CDR3 is TGTGCCAGCAGCCAAGAGCAGGGAGGGGGGCCCCAGCATTTT.

V gene TRBV6-2 or TRBV6-3 combines with J gene TRBJ2-1; D call uncertain. Germline CDR1 is MNHEY and CDR2 is SVGEGT. The V gene lost 5 bases and the J gene lost 9 bases, with 8 bases spanning the gap. This CDR3 comprises 11 residues. The CDR3 region is CASSLGGEQFF. As DNA, the CDR3 is TGTGCCAGCAGTCTAGGCGGTGAGCAGTTCTTC.

This clone has a handful of counts. This chain links TRBV6-5 with TRBJ1-6; tentative D call: TRBD1 (5 bases). This CDR3 contains 15 residues. Trimming shortened V by 0 bases and J by 10 bases, and 13 bases separated the two germline ends. Germline CDR1 is MNHEY and CDR2 is SVGAGI. The DNA of the CDR3 is TGTGCCAGCAGTTACTCCCGACAGATTCTCTCACCCCTCCACTTT. It codes for CASSYSRQILSPLHF.

This sequence joins TRBV5-1 and TRBJ2-3, with 7 positions matching TRBD1. The junction had 17 bases not matched to a gene; V was cut back by 6 bases and J by 4 bases. The CDR3 is made up of 17 amino acids. The germline V gene encodes CDR1 SGHRS and CDR2 YFSETQ. DNA of the CDR3: TGCGCCAGCAAGACAGGGACCGGGCTCAGACCCCCAGATACGCAGTATTTT. Translated: CASKTGTGLRPPDTQYF.